The present T cell receptor (beta chain) was sequenced within a study of blood T cell repertoires in COVID-19 (dated by TCRdb to about 2020). Some background on the complete study: Samples from collaborators originated in the United States, Italy and Spain and spanned both the acute and convalescent phases of COVID-19. The prospective study material was composed of cDNA or gDNA derived from T cells, B-cell-depleted T cells, or PBMCs. The dataset comprised deeply sampled blood TCRbeta repertoires from subjects exposed to, actively infected with, or recovered from COVID-19. The repertoires were released in a freely available public database intended as a resource for research on the immune response to SARS-CoV-2. Samples came from the ongoing ImmuneRACE study (first 160 participants) plus 1,254 subjects from 6 global collaborators. The sample metadata nearly always contained a de-identified subject ID, COVID-19 status, age in years and sex. Where available, HLA class I and class II types were taken from metadata supplied by the sample provider and were not determined by assay-based typing.

Another Seattle source contributed samples from volunteer blood donors who had recovered from COVID-19. Whole blood was collected in K2EDTA tubes by collaborating institutions according to the institutions' own protocols. For TCRbeta analysis, collaborators shipped samples as frozen whole blood, isolated PBMCs, or DNA extracted from either of those sample types. Paper-wide results and their limitations: How much clinical and demographic metadata was included differed by source and by participant, and the metadata was provided uncurated.

As to this clone: Its antigen is still unknown. Base qualities are not at hand, and no much larger clone is one base apart.

TCRbeta CDR3 regions were amplified from genomic DNA using the immunoSEQ Assay, a bias-controlled multiplex PCR. Per the authors' processing: Nucleated cell counts per sample were estimated from amplification of reference gene primers within the assay. Sequence reads were collapsed and filtered to measure the absolute abundance of every unique TCRbeta CDR3 rearrangement. For each sample, productive Simpson clonality was calculated as the square root of Simpson's diversity index over productive rearrangements. In its TCRdb copy, this immuneACCESS table keeps in-frame sequences only and misses some clones. Where compared with another copy, unresolved V genes explain less than half of these, and the others have no known cause. From that table come the V and J calls and clone size; the DNA was used to work out D and trimming. The table for this sample lists roughly 300,000 clones; over 80% of them were counted only once. Of the sample, about 1.4% is held by the ten largest clones.

From the germline V gene, CDR1 is MNHEY and CDR2 is SVGEGT. V lost 7 bases and J lost 0 bases; the stretch between them is 19 bases long. The CDR3 covers 16 residues, taking in both the cysteine and the phenylalanine. Only the CDR3 DNA stays, 48 bases, in frame from base 1. The TCR originated in a woman aged 40-49 years who had recovered from COVID-19. Sequenced: peripheral blood. Recombination joined TRBV6-2 or TRBV6-3 with TRBJ2-7, with no reliable assignment of the D segment. The CDR3 protein is CASTPGGGASSYEQYF. The nucleotides are TGTGCCAGCACCCCCGGCGGCGGCGCGAGCTCCTACGAGCAGTACTTC.